These 21 T cell receptor beta chains share one sample of origin, sequenced in a study of blood T cells in healthy people across ages. Then a second PCR, running roughly 7 to 11 cycles, was carried out with a sample-barcoded 5' primer and a J-beta primer mix. MiXCR, applied by TCRdb to the 5' RACE reads, yields one record per CDR3 protein. The sample includes approximately 850,000 distinct CDR3 sequences, roughly 44% of them seen just once. Sequencing was performed on blood. These receptors all come from a man in his 60s in good health.

This clonotype was detected only a few times. This chain connects TRBV9 to TRBJ2-4, with D perhaps TRBD2 (6 bases). The V end lost 0 bases, the J end lost 2 bases, and 12 bases lay between the germline ends. Germline CDR1 reads SGDLS; CDR2 reads YYNGEE. The CDR3 has 16 amino acids. This CDR3 is CASSVESAGSKNIQYF. CDR3 nucleotides: TGTGCCAGCAGCGTAGAATCGGCGGGATCCAAAAACATTCAGTACTTC. Supplemented by reference TRBV9 and TRBJ2-4, the full variable domain reads DSGVTQTPKHLITATGQRVTLRCSPRSGDLSVYWYQQSLDQGLQFLIQYYNGEERAKGNILERFSAQQFPDLHSELNLSSLELGDSALYFCASSVESAGSKNIQYFGAGTRLSVL.

This chain joins TRBV7-9 and TRBJ2-5; D ambiguous. CDR1 and CDR2 from the germline V gene are SEHNR and FQNEAQ (reference sequence). Trimming cost V 5 bases and J 11 bases, with 18 bases left between them. The CDR3 extends over 13 amino acids. The CDR3, as DNA: TGTGCCAGCAGCGCAGTTGGGGATAAGGAGCAGTACTTC. Its protein product is CASSAVGDKEQYF.

The V and J genes are TRBV2 and TRBJ2-2, with D unclear. V was pared by 1 base and J by 0 bases, with 9 bases between. CDR1 and CDR2 from the germline V gene are SNHLY and FYNNEI. The CDR3 extends over 16 amino acids. The CDR3 spells CASSEVEHTNTGELFF. CDR3 DNA sequence: TGTGCCAGCAGTGAAGTAGAACATACGAACACCGGGGAGCTGTTTTTT.

This chain joins TRBV11-3 and TRBJ1-2; no clear D. Germline loops: CDR1 SGHNT, CDR2 YENEEA. Trimming left V 4 bases short and J 2 bases short, with 11 bases between. This CDR3 contains 14 residues. CDR3 region: CASSSLDLNYGYTF. The CDR3 DNA is TGTGCCAGCAGCTCCTTAGACCTAAACTATGGCTACACCTTC.

This clonotype has a count of ten or more. The chain uses TRBV10-3 and TRBJ2-7, with D perhaps TRBD1 (5 bases). This CDR3 is 14 amino acids long. In germline, CDR1 is ENHRY, CDR2 SYGVKD. Trimming cost V 0 bases and J 0 bases, with 6 bases left between them. The CDR3: CAISESQGSYEQYF. The CDR3 DNA reads as TGTGCCATCAGTGAGTCGCAGGGCTCCTACGAGCAGTACTTC.

J is TRBJ2-1 and V is TRBV3-1; no definite D call. Germline CDR1 LGHDT, CDR2 YNNKEL (reference sequence). Trimming removed 1 base from V and 4 bases from J, with 8 bases in between. The CDR3 contains 14 residues. This CDR3 reads CASSQGAIYNEQFF. The CDR3 coding sequence is TGTGCCAGCAGCCAAGGAGCCATTTACAATGAGCAGTTCTTC.

On this clonotype itself: Relative to the germline gene, one junction end is altered; a read error may explain this. This chain links TRBV6-2 or TRBV6-3 with TRBJ1-2, with a possible D match to TRBD1 (5 bases). The germline CDR1 and CDR2 sequences are MNHEY and SVGEGT. CDR3 length: 14 amino acids. The CDR3 DNA sequence: TGTGCCAGCAGTGACTCCGGGACCAACTATGGCTACACCTTC. It translates to CASSDSGTNYGYTF.

This clonotype was counted between two and nine times. The chain links TRBV18 to TRBJ1-1; D gene ambiguous. The V gene's germline CDR1 is KGHSH and CDR2 LQKENI. CDR3 length: 11 residues. Trimming took 3 bases from V and 10 from J, leaving 9 bases between them. The CDR3 DNA follows: TGTGCCAGCTCACCTGGGAGAGGAGCTTTCTTT. It translates to CASSPGRGAFF.

The chain has TRBV4-1 and TRBJ2-5; possibly TRBD1 or TRBD2 for D (5 bases each). V lost 4 bases and J lost 3, with 12 bases in between. Per the germline V gene, CDR1 is MGHRA and CDR2 is YSYEKL. CDR3 length equals 14 residues. The CDR3, as DNA: TGCGCCAGCAGCCCGGACGGGGCTAAAGAGACCCAGTACTTC. This translates into CASSPDGAKETQYF.

This chain joins TRBV9 and TRBJ2-1; TRBD2 matches 11 bases. The ends lost 2 bases at V and 0 bases at J; junction bases unmatched: 10. Germline V lookup: CDR1 SGDLS, CDR2 YYNGEE. This CDR3 comprises 19 residues. In DNA, the CDR3 is TGTGCCAGCAGCGTCTCCGGGACTAGCGGATTTCCCTCCTACAATGAGCAGTTCTTC. Residues: CASSVSGTSGFPSYNEQFF.

The chain has TRBV15 and TRBJ2-4; tentative D call: TRBD1 (6 bases). The J call may not be correct, given that the DNA end is closer to TRBJ2-7. This CDR3 has 15 amino acids. From germline, CDR1 is LNHNV and CDR2 YYDKDF (reference sequence). In DNA, the CDR3 is TGTGCCACCAGCAGAGATCCTCGGACAGTCATCGAGCAGTACTTC. This gives the protein CATSRDPRTVIEQYF.

V gene TRBV5-1 combines with J gene TRBJ2-1, with unresolved D. Between the trimmed V and J ends, which lost 5 bases and 5 bases, there was a span of 14 bases. The germline V gene has CDR1 SGHRS and CDR2 YFSETQ. The CDR3 is made up of 14 amino acids. The CDR3 region is CASRKTGPNNEQFF. For the CDR3, the DNA is TGCGCCAGCAGGAAAACCGGGCCGAACAATGAGCAGTTCTTC. Using reference TRBV5-1 and TRBJ2-1 for the parts outside the CDR3, the full variable domain is KAGVTQTPRYLIKTRGQQVTLSCSPISGHRSVSWYQQTPGQGLQFLFEYFSETQRNKGNFPGRFSGRQFSNSRSEMNVSTLELGDSALYLCASRKTGPNNEQFFGPGTRLTVL.

The table lists this clonotype with a few counts. The chain links TRBV6-1 to TRBJ2-7; TRBD1 matches 7 bases. The CDR3 sequence is 14 residues long. V shed 6 bases and J 5 bases; nucleotides not matched to a gene: 10. CDR1 is MNHNS and CDR2 is SASEGT in the germline V gene. For the CDR3, the DNA is TGTGCCAGCAGGGGACAGAGGCTTAAAAACGAGCAGTACTTC. This codes for CASRGQRLKNEQYF.

V usage is TRBV6-2 or TRBV6-3 and J usage is TRBJ2-3; maybe TRBD1 (6 bases). CDR3 length: 17 amino acids. CDR1 is MNHEY, CDR2 SVGEGT, per germline. V was clipped by 6 bases and J by 3 bases, with 22 bases between them. This CDR3 is CASSPTGKTGWTDTQYF. CDR3 nucleotide sequence: TGTGCCAGCAGCCCCACAGGGAAAACAGGGTGGACAGATACGCAGTATTTT.

Ten or more counts support this clonotype. Just one base apart from a much larger clone, this may be a read error. The chain combines TRBV24-1 with TRBJ2-5; D is uncertain. Germline CDR1 KGHDR, CDR2 SFDVKD. V dropped 2 bases and J dropped 11 bases, with 17 bases sitting between them. This CDR3 has 14 amino acids. The CDR3 protein is CATSDWGSNNEQYF. The CDR3 coding sequence is TGTGCCACCAGTGATTGGGGAAGCAACAATGAGCAGTACTTC.

This clonotype was observed once. The CDR3 spells CASSSDGGGTSYNEQYF. CDR3 coding DNA: TGTGCCAGCAGCTCCGACGGTGGGGGCACCTCCTACAATGAGCAGTACTTC. J is TRBJ2-1 and V is TRBV11-1; possible D gene TRBD1, 6 bases. The end of the DNA aligns better with TRBJ2-7, so the J call may be wrong. Germline CDR1 reads SGHAT; CDR2 reads FQDESV (reference sequence). The CDR3 is made up of 17 amino acids.

The sample holds a few counts of this clonotype. This chain connects TRBV7-3 to TRBJ1-4, with D possibly matching TRBD1 (6 bases). This CDR3 has 13 amino acids. Trimming stripped 5 bases from V and 8 bases from J, with 12 bases between. CDR1 and CDR2 from the germline V gene are SGHTA and FQGTGA. This chain's CDR3 is CASSVGGGEKLFF. As DNA, the CDR3 is TGTGCCAGCAGCGTAGGGGGAGGCGAAAAACTGTTTTTT.

The chain has TRBV12-3 or TRBV12-4 and TRBJ1-5; no clear D. The length of the CDR3 is 13 residues. Trimming stripped 2 bases from V and 4 bases from J, with 6 bases between. CDR3 nucleotides: TGTGCCAGCAGTTTAAGTGAAAATCAGCCCCAGCATTTT. Translated, it gives CASSLSENQPQHF.

This clonotype has just a few counts. The gene calls are TRBV29-1 and TRBJ2-5, with TRBD2 as a possible D gene (6 bases). Germline V lookup: CDR1 SQVTM, CDR2 ANQGSEA. The CDR3 extends over 12 amino acids. Trimming left V 6 bases short and J 7 bases short, with 15 bases between. CDR3 sequence (DNA): TGCAGCGTGGTAGACCCCGGGAGGACCCAGTACTTC. This translates into CSVVDPGRTQYF.

This clonotype came up many times. The chain links TRBV4-3 to TRBJ2-3; no clear D. The CDR3 totals 13 residues. Deletions cut 0 bases from V and 10 bases from J, with 11 bases between. Germline V gene lookup returns CDR1 LGHNA and CDR2 YSLEER. CDR3: CASSQDEMDPQYF. The CDR3 DNA reads as TGCGCCAGCAGCCAAGATGAGATGGATCCGCAGTATTTT.

The chain recombines TRBV15 with TRBJ2-5; TRBD1 is a possible D gene (6 bases). Trimming took 0 bases from V and 11 from J, leaving 19 bases between them. The germline V gene has CDR1 LNHNV and CDR2 YYDKDF (reference sequence). The CDR3 is made up of 15 amino acids. The CDR3 DNA follows: TGTGCCACCAGCAGAGATCTTACAGGGAGTAAAGAGCAGTACTTC. It translates to CATSRDLTGSKEQYF. Based on the CDR3 plus reference TRBV15 and TRBJ2-5, the full variable domain is DAMVIQNPRYQVTQFGKPVTLSCSQTLNHNVMYWYQQKSSQAPKLLFHYYDKDFNNEADTPDNFQSRRPNTSFCFLDIRSPGLGDTAMYLCATSRDLTGSKEQYFGPGTRLLVL.